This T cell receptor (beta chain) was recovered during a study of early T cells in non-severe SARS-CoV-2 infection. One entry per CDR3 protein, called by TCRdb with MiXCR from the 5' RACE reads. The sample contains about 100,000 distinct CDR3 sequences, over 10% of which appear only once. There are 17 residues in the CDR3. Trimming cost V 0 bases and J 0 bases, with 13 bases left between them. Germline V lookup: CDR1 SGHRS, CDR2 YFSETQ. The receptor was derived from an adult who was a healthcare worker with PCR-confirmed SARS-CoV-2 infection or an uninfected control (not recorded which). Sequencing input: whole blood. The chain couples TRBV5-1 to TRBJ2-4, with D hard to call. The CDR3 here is CASSLVGSLLAKNIQYF. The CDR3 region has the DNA TGCGCCAGCAGCTTGGTCGGTAGCCTTCTAGCCAAAAACATTCAGTACTTC.